The clone carrying this T cell receptor beta chain was observed a single time. This table comes from immunoSEQ multiplex PCR, and its TCRdb copy is limited to in-frame clones, with some not included. The sample lists 150,000 or so clones; 87% were seen once. This sample was included in a study of blood T cell repertoires in COVID-19. Trimming stripped 2 bases from V and 6 bases from J, with 16 bases between. Germline V lookup: CDR1 SGHVS, CDR2 FQNEAQ. The CDR3 has 15 amino acids. This sequence joins TRBV7-8 and TRBJ1-2; possibly TRBD1 for D (6 bases). The sample consisted of peripheral blood. The TCR sequence derives from a woman between 50 and 59 years old with acute or convalescent COVID-19. CDR3 amino acids: CASSLRWAGEDGYTF. The CDR3 nucleotides are TGTGCCAGCAGCTTACGCTGGGCAGGGGAAGATGGCTACACCTTC.